Shown below are 2 T cell receptor beta chains from a single sample sequenced in a study of cytomegalovirus exposure and HLA in healthy donors. The PCR had 60 Vbeta and 13 Jbeta primers. This table comes from immunoSEQ multiplex PCR, and its TCRdb copy is limited to in-frame clones, with some not included. The sample gives about 180,000 clones, 70% to 80% of which show up once; approximately 2.9% is in the top ten. The sample taken for sequencing was PBMCs. The receptors shown here come from a male donor in good health and CMV-seronegative.

This chain links TRBV6-5 with TRBJ2-7; 8 bases are a match to TRBD2. Germline V gives CDR1 MNHEY, CDR2 SVGAGI. CDR3 length equals 15 residues. Trimming took 4 bases from V and 0 from J; bases not matched to a gene: 5. The CDR3 is CASSSQGLDSYEQYF. The CDR3 region has the DNA TGTGCCAGCAGTTCTCAGGGACTAGACTCCTACGAGCAGTACTTC.

This clone was observed a few times. The chain is built from TRBV10-3 and TRBJ2-5; 11 bases agree with TRBD2. The length of the CDR3 is 17 residues. Germline loops: CDR1 ENHRY, CDR2 SYGVKD. Unmatched junction bases numbered 11, after V lost 2 bases and J lost 6 bases. In DNA form, the CDR3 reads TGTGCCATCAGTGAGGTTTCGAGTAGCGGGAGGGGAAAGACCCAGTACTTC. Translation: CAISEVSSSGRGKTQYF.